The 2 T cell receptor beta chains below all came from one sample that was sequenced in a study of shared clonotypes between healthy human individuals (dated by TCRdb to the early 2020s). The method behind the library was the immunoSEQ multiplex PCR assay. TCRdb retrieved this table from immuneACCESS and kept in-frame rearrangements only. Not all clones are present; in checked studies, unresolved V genes account for under half, and no reason is known for the remainder. Across this sample there are 2 million to 2.5 million clones, with 80% to 95% seen only once. The top ten constitute 0.36% of the sample. The sequenced material came from naive CD4+ T cells from PBMCs. The cell subset or site label, as the study defines it: CD45RA+ positively selected. The receptors were gathered from a man between 18 and 35 years old in good health. Some clones in this sample may be carry-over from other donors' samples.

This chain joins TRBV29-1 and TRBJ2-3; a weak D match, TRBD2 (6 bases). Germline loops: CDR1 SQVTM, CDR2 ANQGSEA. The length of the CDR3 is 14 residues. V lost 7 bases and J 0 bases, leaving 14 bases between the germline ends. CDR3 bases: TGCAGCGCCGGGGGTCTAGTTAGCACAGATACGCAGTATTTT. Translation gives CSAGGLVSTDTQYF.

In its sample, this clone was seen a few times. This chain connects TRBV19 to TRBJ1-1, with D possibly matching TRBD1 (5 bases). Germline assignment: CDR1 LNHDA and CDR2 SQIVND (reference sequence). Deletions cut 5 bases from V and 6 bases from J, with 7 bases between. This CDR3 has 11 residues. CDR3 region: CASSGGAEAFF. CDR3 sequence (DNA): TGTGCCAGTAGTGGGGGGGCTGAAGCTTTCTTT.